This TCR beta chain was sequenced for a study of T-cell memory formation after mild COVID-19. Study outcomes and limitations: Pre-infection memory harbored some responding clones, suggesting cross-reactive memory joined.

This clonotype has just a few counts. No antigen is known for it. This CDR3 has 14 amino acids. V gave up 6 bases and J gave up 2 bases, with 13 bases separating them. TCRdb reprocessed the 5' RACE reads via MiXCR and lists one record per CDR3 protein. Of almost 350,000 distinct CDR3 sequences listed, 20% to 25% are singletons. The chain joins TRBV23-1 to TRBJ2-5, with D unclear. TRBV23-1 is given ORF status, its function remaining uncertain. The sequenced material came from PBMCs or a T cell subset sorted from them (not recorded which). This TCR came from a man aged 18 to 35 who had mild COVID-19 (a few samples of this study predate the infection). Cell type and time point are not known. The CDR3 nucleotides read TGCGCCAGCAGCCCCGGCTTCCCGCAAGAGACCCAGTACTTC. Translated, it gives CASSPGFPQETQYF.